The 22 T cell receptor beta chains below come from one sample, sequenced in a study of cytomegalovirus exposure and HLA in healthy donors. Use of 60 Vbeta and 13 Jbeta primers characterized the PCR. Sequencing used immunoSEQ multiplex PCR; TCRdb keeps in-frame clones, though not all of them. The sample lists 170,000 or so clones, 80% occurring once. Sequenced input: PBMCs. These TCRs come from a boy between 10 and 17 years old in good health and CMV-seronegative.

The CDR3 DNA follows: TGTGCCAGCAGTTCCGGGTTAATTGGCGAGCAGTACTTC. Its protein is CASSSGLIGEQYF. The rearrangement links TRBV27 to TRBJ2-7; D not certain. The germline CDR1 and CDR2 sequences are MNHEY and SMNVEV (reference sequence). The ends were cut back, 4 bases at V and 6 bases at J, with 13 bases in the middle. The CDR3 runs to 13 residues.

The chain couples TRBV6-5 to TRBJ2-1; 9 positions agree with TRBD1. Germline V gene data show CDR1 as MNHEY and CDR2 as SVGAGI. CDR3 length equals 16 residues. J was trimmed by 4 bases and V by 2 bases; bases with no gene match: 6. The CDR3 sequence: CASSYPTGTGYNEQFF. The CDR3 DNA follows: TGTGCCAGCAGTTACCCAACCGGGACAGGGTACAATGAGCAGTTCTTC.

The J gene is TRBJ1-4, the V gene TRBV5-1; D is unresolved. This CDR3 region has 14 residues. CDR1 and CDR2 from the germline V gene are SGHRS and YFSETQ. Trimming left V 3 bases short and J 8 bases short, with 14 bases between. The CDR3 loop reads CASSSGLGEEKLFF. The CDR3 DNA reads as TGCGCCAGCAGCTCTGGGCTTGGGGAGGAAAAACTGTTTTTT. Full variable domain (outside the CDR3, taken from reference TRBV5-1 and TRBJ1-4): KAGVTQTPRYLIKTRGQQVTLSCSPISGHRSVSWYQQTPGQGLQFLFEYFSETQRNKGNFPGRFSGRQFSNSRSEMNVSTLELGDSALYLCASSSGLGEEKLFFGSGTQLSVL.

The chain links TRBV9 to TRBJ2-3; D is perhaps TRBD2 (6 bases). V lost 2 bases and J 2 bases, leaving 15 bases between the germline ends. The germline V gene encodes CDR1 SGDLS and CDR2 YYNGEE. This CDR3 spans 16 amino acids. CDR3 sequence (DNA): TGTGCCAGCAGCGTGTCTTGGGACTCTTACACAGATACGCAGTATTTT. This encodes CASSVSWDSYTDTQYF.

The chain recombines TRBV18 with TRBJ1-5; TRBD1 might be the D (5 bases). This CDR3 has 16 amino acids. Trimming took 2 bases from V and 7 from J, leaving 18 bases between them. Germline V lookup: CDR1 KGHSH, CDR2 LQKENI. CDR3 loop: CASSPIRGSTVQPQHF. Here the CDR3 DNA reads TGTGCCAGCTCACCAATCCGGGGGTCCACTGTCCAGCCCCAGCATTTT.

This rearrangement joins TRBV7-9 to TRBJ2-7; TRBD1 matches 7 bases. The CDR3 is made up of 14 amino acids. Trimming at V came to 5 bases and at J to 3 bases, leaving 7 bases not matched to a gene. The germline V gene encodes CDR1 SEHNR and CDR2 FQNEAQ (reference sequence). The CDR3 coding sequence is TGTGCCAGCAGCGTCGGACAGGACCTCTACGAGCAGTACTTC. Its protein is CASSVGQDLYEQYF.

CDR3 amino acids: CASSLGAGAYEQYF. In nucleotides, the CDR3 is TGTGCCAGCAGCTTGGGGGCAGGGGCCTACGAGCAGTACTTC. This sequence joins TRBV5-6 and TRBJ2-5; TRBD1 might be the D (6 bases). The DNA end is a closer match to TRBJ2-7, so the J assignment may be wrong. This CDR3 is built from 14 residues. The germline V gene has CDR1 SGHDT and CDR2 YYEEEE.

The rearrangement joins TRBV7-3 to TRBJ1-1, with D uncertain. V lost 3 bases to trimming and J lost 5 bases, with 10 bases between them. Germline CDR1 is SGHTA and CDR2 is FQGTGA. There are 13 residues in the CDR3. The CDR3 protein is CASSFRGMTEAFF. The CDR3 DNA is TGTGCCAGCAGCTTTCGCGGGATGACTGAAGCTTTCTTT.

The V and J genes are TRBV9 and TRBJ1-3; 8 bases are shared with TRBD1. The germline V gene has CDR1 SGDLS and CDR2 YYNGEE. This CDR3 spans 15 amino acids. The V gene end was trimmed by 3 bases and the J gene end by 4 bases; junction bases not matched to a gene: 6. This CDR3 is CASSGGQGGGNTIYF. The CDR3 DNA reads TGTGCCAGCAGCGGCGGACAGGGCGGGGGAAACACCATATATTTT.

The chain links TRBV10-3 to TRBJ1-3, with unresolved D. The germline V gene encodes CDR1 ENHRY and CDR2 SYGVKD. V lost 10 bases and J lost 4, with 23 bases in between. The length of the CDR3 is 16 residues. CDR3 DNA sequence: TGTGCCACCTCAAGCCCGTCGACCGGGGAGGGAAACACCATATATTTT. Translating gives CATSSPSTGEGNTIYF.

The chain combines TRBV30 with TRBJ1-6; D gene unclear. Looked up from germline, CDR1 is GTSNPN and CDR2 is SVGIG (reference sequence). The V end was cut by 5 bases, the J end by 10 bases, with 21 bases between. This CDR3 has 15 residues. The CDR3: CAWAPRRGIESPLHF. In DNA form, the CDR3 reads TGTGCCTGGGCTCCGCGACGGGGAATAGAGTCACCCCTCCACTTT.

This clone was seen a handful of times. The chain has TRBV30 and TRBJ1-2, with 9 bases that match TRBD1. V was clipped by 3 bases and J by 8 bases; unmatched bases: 10. The CDR3 contains 14 residues. The germline gives CDR1 GTSNPN, CDR2 SVGIG (reference sequence). DNA of the CDR3: TGTGCCTGGAGGACAGGGGGGGCTCAGGCCGGCTACACCTTC. Protein: CAWRTGGAQAGYTF.

This clone was seen a handful of times. The V call is TRBV7-2, the J call TRBJ2-1, with 10 positions matching TRBD2. J was trimmed by 7 bases and V by 5 bases; bases with no gene match: 8. The CDR3 runs to 15 residues. Germline values: CDR1 SGHTA, CDR2 FQGNSA. The CDR3 loop reads CASSLLAGVNNEQFF. The DNA for the CDR3 is TGTGCCAGCAGCCTGCTAGCGGGAGTGAATAATGAGCAGTTCTTC.

The chain uses TRBV27 and TRBJ2-3; a weak D match, TRBD2 (5 bases). Trimming shortened V by 5 bases and J by 2 bases, and 14 bases separated the two germline ends. This CDR3 region has 15 residues. The germline V gene has CDR1 MNHEY and CDR2 SMNVEV (reference sequence). Written as DNA, the CDR3 is TGTGCCAGCAGTCGCATTGGACGGGACACAGATACGCAGTATTTT. Residues: CASSRIGRDTDTQYF.

The chain uses TRBV6-1 and TRBJ2-2; D ambiguous. Germline V lookup: CDR1 MNHNS, CDR2 SASEGT. Trimming cost V 9 bases and J 5 bases, with 7 bases left between them. The CDR3 is made up of 11 amino acids. The CDR3: CASEITGELFF. In DNA form, the CDR3 reads TGTGCCAGTGAGATAACCGGGGAGCTGTTTTTT.

The V and J genes are TRBV11-2 and TRBJ2-1; 8 positions match TRBD2. The CDR3 loop spans 13 amino acids. V trimming: 5 bases; J trimming: 7 bases; junction bases outside the gene matches: 4. CDR1 is SGHAT, CDR2 FQNNGV, per germline. The CDR3 loop reads CASSRGGQNEQFF. In DNA, the CDR3 is TGTGCCAGCAGCCGGGGGGGCCAAAATGAGCAGTTCTTC.

This chain joins TRBV6-5 and TRBJ1-2, with D possibly being TRBD1 (6 bases). Looked up from germline, CDR1 is MNHEY and CDR2 is SVGAGI. The V end was cut by 2 bases, the J end by 8 bases, with 21 bases between. The CDR3 runs to 16 residues. In DNA form, the CDR3 reads TGTGCCAGCAGTTACCGGGGGGGATGGGGGGCGGGCGGCTACACCTTC. Translating gives CASSYRGGWGAGGYTF.

The gene calls are TRBV30 and TRBJ2-5, with 9 bases that match TRBD2. This CDR3 has 17 residues. J lost 0 bases, V lost 0 bases, and 8 bases had no gene match. The V gene's germline CDR1 is GTSNPN and CDR2 SVGIG (reference sequence). The CDR3 sequence: CAWSVRVAGAHQETQYF. As DNA, the CDR3 is TGTGCCTGGAGTGTACGGGTAGCGGGGGCTCACCAAGAGACCCAGTACTTC.

In regard to this clone: At one end the junction does not follow the germline gene, possibly because of a read error. V and J are TRBV7-7 and TRBJ2-7; TRBD1 is a possible D gene (6 bases). CDR1 is SSHAT and CDR2 is FNYEAQ in the germline V gene (reference sequence). The CDR3 loop spans 13 amino acids. CDR3 sequence: CASSLSGAYEQYF. CDR3 in DNA: TGTGCTAGCAGCTTGTCAGGGGCCTACGAGCAGTACTTC. Filled out from reference TRBV7-7 and TRBJ2-7, the complete variable domain reads GAGVSQSPRYKVTKRGQDVTLRCDPISSHATLYWYQQALGQGPEFLTYFNYEAQPDKSGLPSDRFSAERPEGSISTLTIQRTEQRDSAMYRCASSLSGAYEQYFGPGTRLTVT.

The J gene is TRBJ1-2, the V gene TRBV30; 7 bases are a match to TRBD1. V lost 1 base and J lost 2; bases outside the gene matches: 4. The CDR3 totals 14 residues. Germline V CDR1 and CDR2: GTSNPN, SVGIG (reference sequence). The CDR3 spells CAWSGGQANYGYTF. CDR3 sequence (DNA): TGTGCCTGGAGTGGCGGACAGGCCAACTATGGCTACACCTTC.

The genes are TRBV20-1 and TRBJ1-2; perhaps TRBD1 as D (5 bases). Germline CDR1 and CDR2: DFQATT and SNEGSKA (reference sequence). The CDR3 spans 11 residues. V gave up 3 bases and J gave up 7 bases, with 9 bases separating them. The CDR3 here is CSASLDIGYTF. The CDR3 region has the DNA TGCAGTGCTAGTTTGGACATTGGCTACACCTTC.

This clone was observed a handful of times. The J gene is TRBJ2-7, the V gene TRBV11-3; D gene uncertain. V lost 3 bases and J lost 3, with 9 bases in between. There are 13 residues in the CDR3. Germline-derived CDR1 and CDR2 are SGHNT and YENEEA. The DNA for the CDR3 is TGTGCCAGCAGCTTTGGCCGAAACTACGAGCAGTACTTC. Residues: CASSFGRNYEQYF.